This T cell receptor (beta chain) was sequenced for a study of sequential checkpoint blockade in melanoma. Study context: About two dozen patients had tumor biopsies before treatment and at week 13.

Sequenced by immunoSEQ multiplex PCR; TCRdb stores in-frame clones only, minus some. Among around 8,800 clones, around 24% were seen once, and the ten largest hold less than 20%. Per germline, CDR1 SGDLS and CDR2 YYNGEE. This CDR3 is 13 amino acids long. Trimming took off 5 bases at V and 0 bases at J, with 9 bases between the two ends. This clone was seen a few times. As to treatment: randomized to nivolumab then ipilimumab (arm A) or the reverse (arm B). The TCR was taken from a human donor with melanoma. The chain carries TRBV9 and TRBJ2-7, with D hard to call. The source material was tumor tissue (inferred from file names), sampled from a patient given nivolumab and ipilimumab in sequence. CDR3 residues: CASSLESSYEQYF. CDR3 DNA sequence: TGTGCCAGCAGTTTAGAGAGCTCCTACGAGCAGTACTTC.